This T cell receptor beta chain was identified during a study of T-cell reconstitution after alpha-beta-depleted transplantation in children. Broader study findings: Some patients' high day-60 TCRbeta diversity was attributed to recipient cells surviving conditioning. Once a year had passed after transplant, T-cell counts and diversity came mostly from newly produced T cells. There were reportedly several hundred expanded graft clones from which alpha-beta T cells came about two months after transplant.

Turning to this clonotype: The antigen is undetermined.

The J segment lost 3 bases and the V segment lost 0 bases, leaving 5 bases of the junction unmatched. The germline V gene has CDR1 LGHNA and CDR2 YSLEER. The CDR3 is 17 amino acids. TCRbeta library preparation incorporated unique molecular identifiers. Using its own MiXCR run on the PCR reads, TCRdb lists one record per CDR3 protein. The sample includes approximately 520,000 distinct CDR3 sequences, roughly an eighth of them seen just once. J is TRBJ2-1 and V is TRBV4-3; 10 positions agree with TRBD2. The sequencing used PBMCs, mostly from graft donor cells, collected 180 days after TCRalphabeta/CD19-depleted stem cell transplant. The clonotype was recovered from a female patient aged 2 to 10 who had a stem cell transplant for aplastic anemia, so the T cells may come from the graft donor. CDR3 in amino acids: CASSQDPGLAHYNEQFF. CDR3 in DNA: TGCGCCAGCAGCCAAGATCCGGGACTAGCGCACTACAATGAGCAGTTCTTC.